This T cell receptor (beta chain) comes out of a study of identical twins (dated by TCRdb to the mid-2010s). Regarding the research as a whole: The study deep-sequenced TCR alpha and beta repertoires from monozygotic twins, unrelated adults of various ages and cord blood to test whether fetal clonotypes persist. To rule out contamination, the twin experiments were replicated at different times with different library preparation protocols.

The CDR3 sequence holds 18 residues, the cysteine and phenylalanine included. Just CDR3 DNA is preserved here, 54 bases in frame from base 1. V is trimmed back by 4 bases and J by 4 bases, and the junction contains 14 bases that no gene match accounts for. CDR1 SGHRS and CDR2 YFSETQ were looked up in the germline V gene. Overall results and qualifications from the work: The excess sharing between twins in beta out-of-frame sequences was weaker because fewer shared sequences reduced the signal-to-noise ratio. Invariant T cells such as MAIT and iNKT could partly confound zero-insertion analyses, though diverse VJ usage argued against this for most clonotypes. In monozygotic twins, out-of-frame TCR alpha sharing was systematically underestimated by recombination models, although the models agreed with sharing between unrelated individuals. Because the same donors could not be followed over many years, the conclusions depended on cross-sectional statistical analysis. Compared with coincidental sharing between unrelated individuals, an excess of low generation-probability sequences was observed among out-of-frame TCR alpha sequences shared between twins. Fewer insertions were carried by abundant cord blood beta clonotypes; a weaker similar trend was observed in young adult naive repertoires, while no such trend was observed in memory repertoires.

All donors were healthy Caucasians. This clonotype showed up just a few times. The clone's antigen remains unknown. No base qualities exist here, and no much larger clone lies one base off it. The library was obtained by 5' RACE. Sequencing instrument: Illumina HiSeq 2000. Template switching introduced a universal primer binding site; the final cDNA contained a unique molecular identifier, enabling accurate counting of TCR cDNA molecules. Specific primers in the conserved constant-segment region were used to synthesize first-strand cDNA for TCR alpha and beta chains. To control for contamination, each cDNA library was double barcoded with a SMART-Mk sample barcode plus Illumina barcodes. TruSeq adapter sequences and Illumina sample barcodes were added in two successive PCR steps. The TCR alpha and beta cDNA libraries were sequenced on the Illumina HiSeq platform using custom primers. In the original analysis: Raw reads were processed with MiGEC to extract unique molecular identifiers, and MiXCR was used to determine CDR3 positions. For each individual, recombination models were inferred using an EM algorithm with the repgenHMM and IGoR tools. The tcR package in R was used for shared clonotype analysis, with sharing normalized by the product of cloneset sizes. To study raw recombination free of thymic and clonal selection effects, out-of-frame nonproductive sequences were analyzed. In-frame beta chains were kept once TCRdb had trimmed the public reads at Q25 with fastp and called clones with MiXCR. Identical CDR3 protein sequences are pooled into one entry, listed with their most common genes and DNA. The V and J calls follow TCRdb's processing rather than the paper's. Counted in this sample were approximately 1.8 million distinct CDR3 sequences; less than 35% of them appeared once. About 0.25% of the sample is held by the ten biggest clonotypes.

This sequence uses TRBV5-1 and TRBJ2-7; 13 junctional bases match TRBD2. The sequence was obtained from a newborn girl in good health. The sequenced material came from cord blood. The sequenced DNA is TGCGCCAGCAGCGAACCTAGGACTAGCGGGAGTTTCGGGTACGAGCAGTACTTC. This translates into CASSEPRTSGSFGYEQYF.